This TCR beta chain was identified during a study of blood T cell repertoires in COVID-19. As for the study in general: Italy, Spain and the United States were the sources of the convalescent and acute COVID-19 samples. From T cells, B-cell-depleted T cells, or PBMCs came the material, which was cDNA or gDNA.

Germline CDR1 is LNHNV and CDR2 is YYDKDF (reference sequence). After removal of 4 bases from V and 7 bases from J, the junction contained 6 bases not matched to a gene. CDR3 length equals 15 residues. How the authors handled the data: The assay estimated nucleated cells by amplifying reference gene primers. The table came from immunoSEQ multiplex PCR; TCRdb's copy has only in-frame clones and leaves some out. D and trimming were read from the DNA, whereas the V and J calls and clone size are those reported in that table. Of fewer than 100,000 clones listed, around 86% are singletons. The rearrangement links TRBV15 to TRBJ2-1, with 11 nucleotides matching TRBD2. Sequencing was performed on peripheral blood. This receptor was obtained from a woman aged 80 or over with acute or convalescent COVID-19. The CDR3 sequence is CATSNLAGGKNEQFF. The CDR3 DNA reads as TGTGCCACCAGCAACCTAGCGGGAGGCAAGAATGAGCAGTTCTTC.